This TCR beta chain was sequenced for a study of molecular identifiers for immune sequencing clone quantification. Turning to the study itself: Across replicate runs, RNA obtained from 20,000 or 100,000 naive CD8 cells was divided into five, with four undergoing sequencing. Whole-study results and caveats: Over 98% of effector molecules, but under 1% in naive cells, were held by clones with more than 20 RNA copies.

Previously described methods and listed TCR primers produced bulk TCR libraries. TCRdb independently ran MiXCR on the PCR reads; one entry per CDR3 protein. The repertoire holds approximately 500,000 distinct CDR3 sequences, with about 20% as singletons. V was clipped by 0 bases and J by 4 bases, with 5 bases between them. The CDR3 is made up of 13 amino acids. Sequencing libraries of naive CD8 cells derived from approximately 20,000 to 1,000,000 sorted cells with 10%, 30% or 50% RNA. In this sample, this clonotype turned up a few times. The antigen remains unidentified. V usage is TRBV12-3 or TRBV12-4 and J usage is TRBJ2-3; D is unclear. What was sequenced was naive CD8+ T cells from blood, with Jurkat cell RNA spiked in. Noted subset: FACS-sorted CD8+CD4-CCR7+CD45RA+ naive T cells. The sequence came from a human donor in good health. Some libraries in this study had Jurkat cell RNA spiked in. CDR3 DNA: TGTGCCAGCAGTTTAGCGCTCCCAGATACGCAGTATTTT. This translates into CASSLALPDTQYF.